This T cell receptor (beta chain) was sequenced during a study of T cell repertoires in ileal Crohn's disease. Across the study: From the surgical specimen's inflamed ileum, biopsies were taken as M0.

The CDR3 has 15 residues. Germline V lookup: CDR1 ENHRY, CDR2 SYGVKD. The trim removed 4 bases at V and 6 bases at J, leaving 8 bases unmatched. Repertoires were generated with immunoSEQ multiplex PCR, while TCRdb's copy carries only in-frame clones and drops some. The table has fewer than 6,000 clones, around 76% seen once. Indicated time point: inflamed ileum from the surgical specimen. Adults with ileal or ileocolonic Crohn's disease and an indication for resection were eligible. The gene calls are TRBV10-3 and TRBJ2-7; 11 bases fit TRBD1. This sequence was found in an adult with Crohn's disease. Sequenced sample: ileal tissue. The CDR3 loop reads CAISVPGQGEGEQYF. Here the CDR3 DNA reads TGTGCCATCAGTGTACCGGGACAGGGGGAGGGCGAGCAGTACTTC.